A selection of T cell receptor beta chains follows, all from one sample in a study of OX40 agonist ivuxolimab in advanced cancers. The method was immunoSEQ multiplex PCR; TCRdb's version includes in-frame clones alone and lacks a portion of them. The sample consists of over 100,000 clones, 80% to 90% of them appearing once. The specimen comprised CD4+ or CD8+ T cells sorted from blood, sampled in a trial of the OX40 agonist ivuxolimab. The source is an adult with an advanced solid tumor such as melanoma, head and neck, liver or kidney cancer. Each CDR3 is given with its conserved first and last residue. The order of the fields is CDR3 DNA, CDR3 protein, J gene, V gene, clone size, D gene. D genes are given only for firm matches. Some rows have no size entry. The others give once, few or many, or a class for an expanded clone.

TGTGCCTGGGCAATGATCGCAGGGTCCGAGCAGTACTTC,CAWAMIAGSEQYF,TRBJ2-7,TRBV30,once,NA
TGCAGTGCTAGGGGGACAGGAGAGCAGTTCTTC,CSARGTGEQFF,TRBJ2-1,TRBV20-1,NA,TRBD1
TGTGCCAGCAGAGGGACACTCTCCTACGAGCAGTACTTC,CASRGTLSYEQYF,TRBJ2-7,TRBV28,NA,NA
TGTGCCAGTAGTCCCGGGGCAGGGGGGTCCAAAAACATTCAGTACTTC,CASSPGAGGSKNIQYF,TRBJ2-4,TRBV19,NA,NA
TGTGCCAGCAGACCTGGGACTCTAAACACTGAAGCTTTCTTT,CASRPGTLNTEAFF,TRBJ1-1,TRBV28,few,NA
TGTGCCAGTCGGGTGGAGGGAATGGGGGGTCAGCCCCAGCATTTT,CASRVEGMGGQPQHF,TRBJ1-5,TRBV19,few,NA
TGTGCCAGCAGTGTCCGGCGCGAAGAGACCCAGTACTTC,CASSVRREETQYF,TRBJ2-5,TRBV2,NA,NA
TGTGCCAGCAGCTACCGGGACGGCTCTTCGGGCTACACCTTC,CASSYRDGSSGYTF,TRBJ1-2,TRBV7-9,NA,NA
TGTGCCAGCAGCTCGCCGGGACAGGGACGCTCCTACGAGCAGTACTTC,CASSSPGQGRSYEQYF,TRBJ2-7,TRBV5-4,once,TRBD1
TGTGCCAGCAGCCCCCGTACGGGGGGGCGCCACACCGGGGAGCTGTTTTTT,CASSPRTGGRHTGELFF,TRBJ2-2,TRBV11-2,NA,TRBD2
TGTGCCAGCATCCCGACAGGGGAACGGCGAGCTTTCTTT,CASIPTGERRAFF,TRBJ1-1,TRBV6-6,NA,TRBD1
TGTGCCAGCTCACCACCCGGGACAGGGAGTTACGAGCAGTACTTC,CASSPPGTGSYEQYF,TRBJ2-7,TRBV18,NA,TRBD1
TGTGCCAGCAGCGCGCAGAGCTCTGGAAACACCATATATTTT,CASSAQSSGNTIYF,TRBJ1-3,TRBV9,NA,NA
TGTGCCAGCAGCTTGCAGGGGGCTATGAGGGGAGATACGCAGTATTTT,CASSLQGAMRGDTQYF,TRBJ2-3,TRBV5-4,few,TRBD1
TGTGCCTGGAGTTTCTCGAGGGGCCCAAGCTCCTACAATGAGCAGTTCTTC,CAWSFSRGPSSYNEQFF,TRBJ2-1,TRBV30,NA,NA
TGTGCCATCTCCTCTGGGACAATCGCGTACCAAGAGACCCAGTACTTC,CAISSGTIAYQETQYF,TRBJ2-5,TRBV10-3,NA,NA
TGTGCCATCAGTGGGGGATTAGCGGACCAAGAGACCCAGTACTTC,CAISGGLADQETQYF,TRBJ2-5,TRBV10-3,NA,NA
TGCGCCAGCAGCAAGGACATAACGAACACCGGGGAGCTGTTTTTT,CASSKDITNTGELFF,TRBJ2-2,TRBV5-1,NA,NA
TGTGCCAGCAGCACCCGGGAGACCCAGTACTTC,CASSTRETQYF,TRBJ2-5,TRBV7-9,NA,NA
TGTGCCAGCAGTTTAGTGATAGGTGGCGCTTTCTTT,CASSLVIGGAFF,TRBJ1-1,TRBV28,NA,NA
TGTGCCAGCAGTCCTTGGATAGGACAGCCCCAGCATTTT,CASSPWIGQPQHF,TRBJ1-5,TRBV6-5,NA,NA
TGCGCCAGCAGCTTGGCCCCAACGGGACAGGGATCACCCCTCCACTTT,CASSLAPTGQGSPLHF,TRBJ1-6,TRBV5-1,NA,TRBD1
TGTGCCAGCAGCCTCCAAGGAGGCGACACTGAAGCTTTCTTT,CASSLQGGDTEAFF,TRBJ1-1,TRBV11-3,NA,NA
TGTGCCAGCATGAGTAGCGGTTACTACAATGAGCAGTTCTTC,CASMSSGYYNEQFF,TRBJ2-1,TRBV27,NA,NA
TGCGCCAGCAGCTTGGGGACAGAAGAGACCCAGTACTTC,CASSLGTEETQYF,TRBJ2-5,TRBV5-1,NA,NA
TGTGCCAGTAAAGTGACAGGGACCTTTATGGAGGGCTACACCTTC,CASKVTGTFMEGYTF,TRBJ1-2,TRBV19,NA,TRBD1
TGTGCCTGGAGTGAAGGGGGCGAACAGCCCCAGCATTTT,CAWSEGGEQPQHF,TRBJ1-5,TRBV30,NA,TRBD1
TGCAGCGTTGTGGCCAGCACAAGATATGGCTACACCTTC,CSVVASTRYGYTF,TRBJ1-2,TRBV29-1,NA,NA
TGTGCCAGCTCACCTCAGGGGAACACTGAAGCTTTCTTT,CASSPQGNTEAFF,TRBJ1-1,TRBV18,NA,NA
TGTGCCATCAGTGAGCCGGGTTATAATGAAAAACTGTTTTTT,CAISEPGYNEKLFF,TRBJ1-4,TRBV10-3,NA,NA
TGCGCCAGCAGCTTGGAGGTGACCGGGGAGCTGTTTTTT,CASSLEVTGELFF,TRBJ2-2,TRBV5-1,NA,NA
TGTGCCATCAGAACTCCAGGGGCTTCGACCGGGGAGCTGTTTTTT,CAIRTPGASTGELFF,TRBJ2-2,TRBV10-3,NA,NA
TGTGCCAGCGGTCGGGCGGAATATGAAAAACTGTTTTTT,CASGRAEYEKLFF,TRBJ1-4,TRBV2,NA,NA
TGTGCCAGCAGCTCTTCGACAGGCTACGAGCAGTACTTC,CASSSSTGYEQYF,TRBJ2-7,TRBV7-2,NA,NA
TGTGCCAGCAGCCTACGGGACCGCCCACGGCAGTACTTC,CASSLRDRPRQYF,TRBJ2-7,TRBV7-9,NA,NA